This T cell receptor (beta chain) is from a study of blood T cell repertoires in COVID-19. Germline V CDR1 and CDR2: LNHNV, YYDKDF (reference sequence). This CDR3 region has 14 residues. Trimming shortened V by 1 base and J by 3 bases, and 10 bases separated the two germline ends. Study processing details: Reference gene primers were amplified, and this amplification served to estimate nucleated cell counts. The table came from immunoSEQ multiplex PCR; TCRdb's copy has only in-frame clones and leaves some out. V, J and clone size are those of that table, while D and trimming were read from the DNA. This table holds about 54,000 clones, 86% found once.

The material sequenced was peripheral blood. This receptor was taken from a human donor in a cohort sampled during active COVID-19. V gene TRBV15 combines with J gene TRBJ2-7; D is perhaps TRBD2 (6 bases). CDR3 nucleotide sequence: TGTGCCACCAGCAGAGGGACTAACCTCTACGAGCAGTACTTC. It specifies CATSRGTNLYEQYF.